The clone carrying this T cell receptor beta chain was detected a few times. The antigen remains undetermined. This specimen comes from a study of cytomegalovirus exposure and HLA in healthy donors. Study-wide results and caveats: The study designated about 180 TCR beta chains cytomegalovirus-associated.

Assay: immunoSEQ multiplex PCR; the TCRdb copy retains only in-frame clones and omits some. This sample has tens of thousands of clones, with roughly 93% found just once. The V and J ends lost 0 bases and 4 bases respectively, with 12 bases between them. This CDR3 has 16 amino acids. CDR1 and CDR2 from the germline V gene are SGHTA and FQGTGA. This clonotype originated in a man aged 25-45 years in good health and CMV-seronegative. Specimen: PBMCs. The V call is TRBV7-3, the J call TRBJ2-2, with D maybe TRBD1 (6 bases). The CDR3 region has the DNA TGTGCCAGCAGCTTAACGGCCAGGGGACCCACCGGGGAGCTGTTTTTT. Amino acids: CASSLTARGPTGELFF.